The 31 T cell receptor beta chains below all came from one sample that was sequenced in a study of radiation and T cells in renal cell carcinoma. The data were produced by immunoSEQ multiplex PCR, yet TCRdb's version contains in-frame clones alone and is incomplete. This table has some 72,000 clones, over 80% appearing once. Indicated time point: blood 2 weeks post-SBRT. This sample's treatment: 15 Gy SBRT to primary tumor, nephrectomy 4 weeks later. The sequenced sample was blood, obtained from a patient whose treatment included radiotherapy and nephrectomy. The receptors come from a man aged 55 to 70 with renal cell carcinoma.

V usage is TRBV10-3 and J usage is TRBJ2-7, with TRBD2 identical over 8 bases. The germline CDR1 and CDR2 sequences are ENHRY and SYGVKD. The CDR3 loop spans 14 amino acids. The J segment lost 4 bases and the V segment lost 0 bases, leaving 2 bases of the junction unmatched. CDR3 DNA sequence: TGTGCCATCAGTGAGTCTAGCGGGGAGTACGAGCAGTACTTC. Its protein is CAISESSGEYEQYF.

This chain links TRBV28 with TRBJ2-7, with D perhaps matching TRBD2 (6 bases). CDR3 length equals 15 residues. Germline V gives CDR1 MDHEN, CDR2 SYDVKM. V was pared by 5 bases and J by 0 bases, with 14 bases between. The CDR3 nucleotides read TGTGCCAGCAGTGCCTTAGCGGAAGGCTCCTACGAGCAGTACTTC. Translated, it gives CASSALAEGSYEQYF.

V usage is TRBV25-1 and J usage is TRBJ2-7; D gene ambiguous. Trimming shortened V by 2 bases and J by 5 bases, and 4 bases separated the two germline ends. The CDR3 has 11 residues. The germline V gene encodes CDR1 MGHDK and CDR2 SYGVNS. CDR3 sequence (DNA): TGTGCCAGCAGTGAAATGGACGAGCAGTACTTC. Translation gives CASSEMDEQYF.

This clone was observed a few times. The CDR3 sequence: CASSARPGGEQYF. For the CDR3, the DNA is TGTGCCAGCAGCGCCCGACCAGGGGGGGAGCAGTACTTC. The V and J genes are TRBV9 and TRBJ2-7; D is possibly TRBD1 (7 bases). This CDR3 has 13 residues. Germline CDR1 reads SGDLS; CDR2 reads YYNGEE. Trimming left V 3 bases short and J 7 bases short, with 14 bases between.

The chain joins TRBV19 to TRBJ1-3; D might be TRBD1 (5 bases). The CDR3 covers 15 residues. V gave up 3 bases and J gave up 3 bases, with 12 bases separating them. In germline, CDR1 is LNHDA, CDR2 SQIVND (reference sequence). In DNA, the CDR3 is TGTGCCAGTAGTATGGGCAGACAGCGTGGAAACACCATATATTTT. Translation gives CASSMGRQRGNTIYF.

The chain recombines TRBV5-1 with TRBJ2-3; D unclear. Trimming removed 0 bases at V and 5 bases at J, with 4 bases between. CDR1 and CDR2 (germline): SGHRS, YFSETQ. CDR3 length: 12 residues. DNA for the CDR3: TGCGCCAGCAGCTTGGGTCAAGATACGCAGTATTTT. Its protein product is CASSLGQDTQYF.

CDR3 sequence (DNA): TGTGCCAGTAGCCGTTCTGCATCGTTCGGGACTACGAACACCGGGGAGCTGTTTTTT. This translates into CASSRSASFGTTNTGELFF. This chain joins TRBV19 and TRBJ2-2; 7 bases line up with TRBD2. CDR1 is LNHDA, CDR2 SQIVND, per germline (reference sequence). The CDR3 contains 19 residues. Trimming cost V 6 bases and J 0 bases; bases outside gene matches: 16.

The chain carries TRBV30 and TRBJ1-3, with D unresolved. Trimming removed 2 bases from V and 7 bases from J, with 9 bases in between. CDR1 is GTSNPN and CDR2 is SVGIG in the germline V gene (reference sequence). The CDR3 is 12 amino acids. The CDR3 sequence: CAWSLMGNTIYF. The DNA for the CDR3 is TGTGCCTGGAGTCTGATGGGGAACACCATATATTTT.

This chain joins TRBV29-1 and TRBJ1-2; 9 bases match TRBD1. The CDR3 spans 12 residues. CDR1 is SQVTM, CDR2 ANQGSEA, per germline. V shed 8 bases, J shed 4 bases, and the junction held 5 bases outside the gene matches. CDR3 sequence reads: CSFLTGGYGYTF. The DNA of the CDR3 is TGCAGCTTTTTGACAGGGGGCTATGGCTACACCTTC.

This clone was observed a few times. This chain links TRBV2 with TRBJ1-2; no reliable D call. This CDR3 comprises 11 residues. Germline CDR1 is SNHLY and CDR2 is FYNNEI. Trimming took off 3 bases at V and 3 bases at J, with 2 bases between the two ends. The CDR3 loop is CASSEHYGYTF. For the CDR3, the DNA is TGTGCCAGCAGTGAGCACTATGGCTACACCTTC.

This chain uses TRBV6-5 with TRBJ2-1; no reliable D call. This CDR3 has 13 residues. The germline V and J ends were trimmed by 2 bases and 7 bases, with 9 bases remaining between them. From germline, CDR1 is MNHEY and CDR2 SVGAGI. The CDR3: CASSYGGENEQFF. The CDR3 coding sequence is TGTGCCAGCAGTTACGGTGGAGAGAATGAGCAGTTCTTC.

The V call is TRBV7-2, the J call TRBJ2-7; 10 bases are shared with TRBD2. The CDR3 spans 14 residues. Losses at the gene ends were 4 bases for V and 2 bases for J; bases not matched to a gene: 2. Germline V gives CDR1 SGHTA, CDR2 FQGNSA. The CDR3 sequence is CASSWTSGAYEQYF. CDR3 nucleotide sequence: TGTGCCAGCAGCTGGACTAGCGGAGCCTACGAGCAGTACTTC.

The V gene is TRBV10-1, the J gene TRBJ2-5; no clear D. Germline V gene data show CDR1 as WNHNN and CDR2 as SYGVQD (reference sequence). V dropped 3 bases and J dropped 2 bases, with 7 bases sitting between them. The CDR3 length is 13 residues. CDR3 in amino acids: CASSDTLQETQYF. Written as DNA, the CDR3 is TGCGCCAGCAGTGATACATTGCAAGAGACCCAGTACTTC.

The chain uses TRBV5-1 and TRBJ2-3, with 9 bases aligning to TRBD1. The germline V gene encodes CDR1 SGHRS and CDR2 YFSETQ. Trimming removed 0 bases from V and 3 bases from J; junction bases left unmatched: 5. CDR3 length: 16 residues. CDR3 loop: CASSLATGGRTDTQYF. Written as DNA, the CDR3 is TGCGCCAGCAGCTTGGCGACAGGGGGTAGGACAGATACGCAGTATTTT.

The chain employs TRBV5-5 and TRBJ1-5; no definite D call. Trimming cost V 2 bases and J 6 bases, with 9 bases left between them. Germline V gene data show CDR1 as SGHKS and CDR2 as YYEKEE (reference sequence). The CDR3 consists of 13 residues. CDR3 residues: CASSLVVGQPQHF. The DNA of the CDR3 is TGTGCCAGCAGCTTAGTAGTCGGTCAGCCCCAGCATTTT. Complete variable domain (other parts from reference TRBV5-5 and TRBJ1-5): DAGVTQSPTHLIKTRGQQVTLRCSPISGHKSVSWYQQVLGQGPQFIFQYYEKEERGRGNFPDRFSARQFPNYSSELNVNALLLGDSALYLCASSLVVGQPQHFGDGTRLSIL.

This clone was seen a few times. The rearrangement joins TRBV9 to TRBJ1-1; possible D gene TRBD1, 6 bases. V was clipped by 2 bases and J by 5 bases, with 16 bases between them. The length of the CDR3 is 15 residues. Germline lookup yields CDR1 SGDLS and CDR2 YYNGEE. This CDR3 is CASSVRVTGRTEAFF. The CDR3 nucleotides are TGTGCCAGCAGCGTCAGGGTGACAGGCCGGACTGAAGCTTTCTTT.

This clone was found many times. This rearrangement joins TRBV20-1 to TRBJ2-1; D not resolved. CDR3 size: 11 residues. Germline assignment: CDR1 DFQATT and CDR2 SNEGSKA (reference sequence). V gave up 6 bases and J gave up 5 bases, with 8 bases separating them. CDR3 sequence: CSAVPNNEQFF. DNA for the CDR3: TGCAGTGCGGTACCCAACAATGAGCAGTTCTTC.

The CDR3 here is CASPRDSGRSTGELFF. The CDR3 coding sequence is TGTGCCAGCCCCCGTGATAGCGGGAGAAGCACCGGGGAGCTGTTTTTT. The rearrangement uses TRBV18 and TRBJ2-2; TRBD2 agrees at 9 bases. Unmatched junction bases numbered 11, after V lost 8 bases and J lost 4 bases. Germline assignment: CDR1 KGHSH and CDR2 LQKENI. This CDR3 comprises 16 residues.

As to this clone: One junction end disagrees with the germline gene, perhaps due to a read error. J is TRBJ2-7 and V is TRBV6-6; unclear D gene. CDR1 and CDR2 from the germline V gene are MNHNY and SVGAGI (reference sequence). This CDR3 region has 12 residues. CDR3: CASSYSTETTNF. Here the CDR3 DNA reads TGTGCCAGCAGTTACTCGACCGAGACGACGAACTTC.

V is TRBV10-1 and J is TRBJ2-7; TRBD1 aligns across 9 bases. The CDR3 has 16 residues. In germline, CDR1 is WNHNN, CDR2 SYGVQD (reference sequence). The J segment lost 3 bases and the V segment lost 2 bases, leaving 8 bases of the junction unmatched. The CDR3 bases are TGCGCCAGCAGTGAGGCAACCGGGACAGGGAACTACGAGCAGTACTTC. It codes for CASSEATGTGNYEQYF.

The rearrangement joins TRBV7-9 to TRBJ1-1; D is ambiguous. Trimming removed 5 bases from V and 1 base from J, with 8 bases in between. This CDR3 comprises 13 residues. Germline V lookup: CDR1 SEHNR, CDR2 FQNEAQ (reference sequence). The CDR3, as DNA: TGTGCCAGCAGCCCGACTCAGAACACTGAAGCTTTCTTT. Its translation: CASSPTQNTEAFF.

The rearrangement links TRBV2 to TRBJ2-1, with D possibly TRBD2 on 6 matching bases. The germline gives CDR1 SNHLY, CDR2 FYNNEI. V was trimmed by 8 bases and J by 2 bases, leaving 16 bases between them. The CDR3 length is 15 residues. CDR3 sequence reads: CASGGVAVAYNEQFF. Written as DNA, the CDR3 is TGTGCCAGCGGAGGGGTAGCGGTCGCCTACAATGAGCAGTTCTTC.

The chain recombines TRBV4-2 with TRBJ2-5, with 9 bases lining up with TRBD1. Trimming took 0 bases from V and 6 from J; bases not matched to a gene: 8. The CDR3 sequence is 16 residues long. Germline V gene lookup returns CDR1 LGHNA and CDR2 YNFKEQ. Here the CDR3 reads CASSQEDTGGMKTQYF. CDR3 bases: TGTGCCAGCAGCCAAGAGGACACAGGGGGCATGAAGACCCAGTACTTC.

Here the CDR3 DNA reads TGTGCCAGTGGGAAGGACCACGATCAGCCCCAGCATTTT. Encoded protein: CASGKDHDQPQHF. The V and J genes are TRBV19 and TRBJ1-5; no clear D gene. Trimming took off 8 bases at V and 5 bases at J, with 13 bases between the two ends. This CDR3 region has 13 residues. Per the germline V gene, CDR1 is LNHDA and CDR2 is SQIVND (reference sequence).

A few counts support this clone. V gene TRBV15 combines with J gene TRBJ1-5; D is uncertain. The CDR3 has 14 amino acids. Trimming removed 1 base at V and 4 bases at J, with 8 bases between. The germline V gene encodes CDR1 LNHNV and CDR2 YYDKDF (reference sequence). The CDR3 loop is CATSRGSGNQPQHF. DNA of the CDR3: TGTGCCACCAGCAGAGGGTCGGGGAATCAGCCCCAGCATTTT.

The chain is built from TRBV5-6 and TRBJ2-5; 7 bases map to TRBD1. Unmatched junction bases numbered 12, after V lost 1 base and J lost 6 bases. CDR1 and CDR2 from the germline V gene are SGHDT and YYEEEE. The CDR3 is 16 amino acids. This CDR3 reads CASSLREYRGRKTQYF. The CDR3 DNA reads TGTGCCAGCAGCTTGAGGGAATACAGGGGACGGAAGACCCAGTACTTC. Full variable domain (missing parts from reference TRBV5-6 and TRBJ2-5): DAGVTQSPTHLIKTRGQQVTLRCSPKSGHDTVSWYQQALGQGPQFIFQYYEEEERQRGNFPDRFSGHQFPNYSSELNVNALLLGDSALYLCASSLREYRGRKTQYFGPGTRLLVL.

The DNA for the CDR3 is TGTGCCAGCAGCAACGGACAGCAAGAGACCCAGTACTTC. Translated: CASSNGQQETQYF. The chain combines TRBV5-4 with TRBJ2-5; maybe TRBD1 (6 bases). Germline V gene data show CDR1 as SGHNT and CDR2 as YYREEE (reference sequence). The CDR3 runs to 13 residues. V was cut by 4 bases and J by 2 bases, with 9 bases left in between.

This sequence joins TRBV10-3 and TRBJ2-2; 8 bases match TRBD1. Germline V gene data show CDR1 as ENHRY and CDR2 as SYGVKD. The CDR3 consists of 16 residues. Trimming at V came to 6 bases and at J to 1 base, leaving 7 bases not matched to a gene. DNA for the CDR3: TGTGCCATCAGGAGAATGACAGGGGTGAACACCGGGGAGCTGTTTTTT. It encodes CAIRRMTGVNTGELFF.

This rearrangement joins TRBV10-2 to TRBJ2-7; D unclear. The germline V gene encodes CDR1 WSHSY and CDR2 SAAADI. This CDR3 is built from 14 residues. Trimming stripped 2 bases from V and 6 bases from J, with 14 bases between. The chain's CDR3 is CASSEITSLLEQYF. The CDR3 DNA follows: TGCGCCAGCAGTGAGATTACCTCGCTTCTCGAGCAGTACTTC.

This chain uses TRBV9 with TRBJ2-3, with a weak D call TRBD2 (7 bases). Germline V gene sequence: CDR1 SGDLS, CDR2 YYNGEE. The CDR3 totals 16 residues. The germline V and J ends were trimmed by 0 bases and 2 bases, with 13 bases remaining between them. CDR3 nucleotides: TGTGCCAGCAGCGTAGCGGAGGGGGACTACACAGATACGCAGTATTTT. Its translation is CASSVAEGDYTDTQYF.

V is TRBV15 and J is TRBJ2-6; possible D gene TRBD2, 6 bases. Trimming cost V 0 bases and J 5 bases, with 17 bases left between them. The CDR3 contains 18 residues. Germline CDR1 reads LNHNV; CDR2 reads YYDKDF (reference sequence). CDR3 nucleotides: TGTGCCACCAGCAGAGATATTATAAGCGGGCTAAGGGCCAACGTCCTGACTTTC. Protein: CATSRDIISGLRANVLTF.